This entry features one T cell receptor beta chain sequence. Antigen specificity is unknown. This sample stems from a study of cytomegalovirus exposure and HLA in healthy donors. PCR used 60 Vbeta primers and 13 Jbeta primers. Repertoires were generated with immunoSEQ multiplex PCR, while TCRdb's copy carries only in-frame clones and drops some. The repertoire consists of fewer than 200,000 clones, with roughly 80% occurring once and the leading ten covering 3.5% to 4.5%. Broader study findings: Exclusion as indistinguishable affected some V segments, including TRBV6-2 and TRBV6-3. Generally TCR sequences proved uncommon, though certain public TCRs appeared in numerous donors.

The CDR3 is 15 residues long. V shed 3 bases and J 2 bases; nucleotides not matched to a gene: 6. The germline gives CDR1 SGHRS, CDR2 YFSETQ. The chain recombines TRBV5-1 with TRBJ2-3; 7 bases map to TRBD2. This TCR was sampled from a man younger than 40 in good health and CMV-seropositive. The sequenced sample was PBMCs. The CDR3 region is CASSYNGLVTDTQYF. The CDR3 DNA reads as TGCGCCAGCAGCTACAACGGACTAGTCACAGATACGCAGTATTTT.